A single sample gave rise to the 14 T cell receptor beta chains below, sequenced in a study of response to subunit inactivated influenza vaccine. One entry per CDR3 protein, called by TCRdb with MiXCR from the RT-PCR reads. Altogether 300,000 to 350,000 distinct CDR3 sequences are present, roughly a fifth being singletons, with the ten largest covering more than 8.5%. The starting material was PBMCs from blood, obtained approximately 20 months after vaccination. The origin of the receptors is a man between 50 and 70 years old who received an inactivated influenza vaccine.

This clonotype was detected only a few times. V is TRBV18 and J is TRBJ1-1, with 8 nucleotides matching TRBD1. The V and J ends lost 3 bases and 4 bases, in that order; junction bases with no gene match: 7. Germline V gives CDR1 KGHSH, CDR2 LQKENI. The CDR3 runs 15 residues. CDR3 bases: TGTGCCAGCTCACCCGGACAGGGTCTTCGCACTGAAGCTTTCTTT. This translates into CASSPGQGLRTEAFF.

There are a few counts of this clonotype. The chain employs TRBV4-2 and TRBJ2-3; 9 bases align to TRBD2. V lost 0 bases and J lost 5; bases outside the gene matches: 15. Germline V gene data show CDR1 as LGHNA and CDR2 as YNFKEQ. The CDR3 contains 19 residues. The CDR3 DNA follows: TGTGCCAGCAGCCAAGATCGGGTATGGGCGGGGGGGCCGATAGATACGCAGTATTTT. Translation: CASSQDRVWAGGPIDTQYF.

This clonotype was recorded at least ten times. V and J are TRBV25-1 and TRBJ1-3; D not certain. Deletions cut 1 base from V and 0 bases from J, with 7 bases between. The V gene's germline CDR1 is MGHDK and CDR2 SYGVNS. The CDR3 covers 15 residues. This CDR3 reads CASSEWGDSGNTIYF. The CDR3 region has the DNA TGTGCCAGCAGTGAATGGGGTGACTCTGGAAACACCATATATTTT.

The V call is TRBV11-2, the J call TRBJ2-3; no firm D call. Germline CDR1 is SGHAT and CDR2 is FQNNGV. V was cut by 0 bases and J by 4 bases, with 2 bases left in between. The CDR3 totals 12 residues. The CDR3 DNA reads as TGTGCCAGCAGCTTAGATTCAGATACGCAGTATTTT. This encodes CASSLDSDTQYF.

This clonotype occurred a few times. The chain recombines TRBV11-2 with TRBJ2-3; tentatively, D is TRBD1 or TRBD2 (5 bases each). The germline V and J ends were trimmed by 6 bases and 3 bases, with 16 bases remaining between them. The CDR3 spans 15 residues. Germline CDR1 SGHAT, CDR2 FQNNGV. CDR3 nucleotides: TGTGCCAGCAGACTCGGGACCCCGGGGACAGATACGCAGTATTTT. Protein: CASRLGTPGTDTQYF.

This clonotype has just a few counts. The rearrangement joins TRBV6-1 to TRBJ1-1, with D unresolved. The CDR3 has 14 amino acids. Deletions cut 5 bases from V and 0 bases from J, with 10 bases between. CDR1 and CDR2 from the germline V gene are MNHNS and SASEGT. This chain's CDR3 is CASSPPTMNTEAFF. The CDR3 nucleotides are TGTGCCAGCAGTCCTCCGACTATGAACACTGAAGCTTTCTTT.

This rearrangement joins TRBV6-1 to TRBJ2-2, with D maybe TRBD1 (5 bases). CDR1 MNHNS and CDR2 SASEGT come from the germline V gene. The CDR3 is made up of 13 amino acids. Trimming shortened V by 6 bases and J by 4 bases, and 9 bases separated the two germline ends. This chain's CDR3 is CASRWTTTGELFF. For the CDR3, the DNA is TGTGCCAGCAGATGGACAACCACCGGGGAGCTGTTTTTT.

The chain carries TRBV29-1 and TRBJ1-3; D possibly corresponds to TRBD1 (6 bases). The V gene's germline CDR1 is SQVTM and CDR2 ANQGSEA. Trimming cost V 0 bases and J 0 bases, with 12 bases left between them. The length of the CDR3 is 16 residues. The CDR3 DNA sequence: TGCAGCGTTGAAGATCGGGGACATAGCTCTGGAAACACCATATATTTT. Its translation is CSVEDRGHSSGNTIYF.

This clonotype was counted between two and nine times. The genes are TRBV7-2 and TRBJ1-2; 12 bases are a match to TRBD1. Per germline, CDR1 SGHTA and CDR2 FQGNSA. V lost 3 bases, J lost 4 bases, and 3 bases stayed unmatched. The length of the CDR3 is 15 residues. The CDR3 region has the DNA TGTGCCAGCAGCTTGGGGGGACAGGGGGCCTATGGCTACACCTTC. It is translated as CASSLGGQGAYGYTF.

This clonotype was seen more than once but under ten times. CDR3 nucleotide sequence: TGTGCCAGCAGCTCCACAGGGGGTTCGGAGACCCAGTACTTC. It codes for CASSSTGGSETQYF. The chain combines TRBV7-1 with TRBJ2-5, with 8 bases matching TRBD1. TRBV7-1 is an open reading frame whose function is uncertain. V was pared by 3 bases and J by 5 bases, with 5 bases of the junction left unmatched. This CDR3 has 14 residues.

V and J are TRBV7-8 and TRBJ1-1; perhaps TRBD1 as D (6 bases). Looked up from germline, CDR1 is SGHVS and CDR2 is FQNEAQ. The CDR3 is 14 amino acids. Trimming removed 8 bases at V and 7 bases at J, with 20 bases between. CDR3 sequence: CASLRTDLGGEAFF. CDR3 coding DNA: TGTGCCAGCCTGCGGACAGACCTGGGAGGTGAAGCTTTCTTT.

This clonotype was counted only a few times. The chain recombines TRBV20-1 with TRBJ2-1, with 8 positions matching TRBD1. Germline-derived CDR1 and CDR2 are DFQATT and SNEGSKA (reference sequence). The CDR3 length is 14 residues. V trimming: 6 bases; J trimming: 0 bases; junction bases outside the gene matches: 4. The CDR3: CSAGDRSSYNEQFF. The CDR3 DNA is TGCAGTGCCGGGGACAGGAGCTCCTACAATGAGCAGTTCTTC.

In this sample, this clonotype turned up many times. The V gene is TRBV29-1, the J gene TRBJ1-1, with D perhaps TRBD1 (6 bases). The CDR3 runs 13 residues. In germline, CDR1 is SQVTM, CDR2 ANQGSEA. With 4 bases removed from V and 4 bases from J, the gap between germline ends came to 13 bases. The CDR3 here is CSVGGPRATEAFF. CDR3 in DNA: TGCAGCGTTGGGGGGCCCAGGGCCACTGAAGCTTTCTTT.

The chain couples TRBV10-3 to TRBJ1-4; TRBD1 matches 7 bases. With V trimmed by 0 bases and J by 5 bases, 3 bases remained unmatched. Looked up from germline, CDR1 is ENHRY and CDR2 is SYGVKD. CDR3 length: 15 residues. CDR3 DNA: TGTGCCATCAGTGAGTCCCCGGACAGGAATGAAAAACTGTTTTTT. It yields the protein CAISESPDRNEKLFF.